This is a list of T cell receptor beta chains from one sample in a study of cytomegalovirus exposure and HLA in healthy donors. Repertoires were generated with immunoSEQ multiplex PCR, while TCRdb's copy carries only in-frame clones and drops some. The table includes 180,000 or so clones, around 75% detected once. What was sequenced was PBMCs. Source of these receptors: a male donor in good health and CMV-seronegative. Each CDR3 is given with its conserved first and last residue. D genes are given only for firm matches. Part of the rows lack a size; the others show once, few, many or a class for expanded clones.

J: TRBJ2-1
size: -
V: TRBV19
D: TRBD2
CDR3: CASSIGGGDYNEQFF
DNA: TGTGCCAGTAGTATCGGCGGGGGTGACTACAATGAGCAGTTCTTC

J: TRBJ2-7
size: -
V: TRBV19
D: -
CDR3: CASSIGRNEQYF
DNA: TGTGCCAGTAGTATAGGCAGAAACGAGCAGTACTTC

J: TRBJ2-1
size: -
V: TRBV7-9
D: -
CDR3: CSSRPTDNEQFF
DNA: TGTTCCAGCAGACCTACAGACAATGAGCAGTTCTTC

J: TRBJ2-7
size: -
V: TRBV28
D: -
CDR3: CASRLDQVTYEQYF
DNA: TGTGCCAGCCGGTTGGATCAGGTGACCTACGAGCAGTACTTC

J: TRBJ1-1
size: -
V: TRBV30
D: TRBD1
CDR3: CAWSRTPPGQSNTEAFF
DNA: TGTGCCTGGAGTCGTACGCCCCCGGGACAGAGTAACACTGAAGCTTTCTTT

J: TRBJ2-7
size: once
V: TRBV27
D: TRBD1
CDR3: CASSLTGVTYEQYF
DNA: TGTGCCAGCTCTTTGACAGGGGTCACCTACGAGCAGTACTTC

J: TRBJ2-1
size: -
V: TRBV6-5
D: -
CDR3: CASSYSGPGNEQFF
DNA: TGTGCCAGCAGTTATTCAGGGCCGGGCAATGAGCAGTTCTTC

J: TRBJ1-1
size: -
V: TRBV30
D: -
CDR3: CAWGQMNTEAFF
DNA: TGTGCCTGGGGACAGATGAACACTGAAGCTTTCTTT

J: TRBJ2-1
size: once
V: TRBV7-2
D: TRBD2
CDR3: CASSLTSGPYNEQFF
DNA: TGTGCCAGCAGCTTGACTAGCGGGCCTTACAATGAGCAGTTCTTC

J: TRBJ2-3
size: -
V: TRBV7-3
D: TRBD2
CDR3: CASSLTSGGAPDTQYF
DNA: TGTGCCAGCAGCTTGACTAGCGGGGGGGCCCCAGATACGCAGTATTTT

J: TRBJ2-6
size: once
V: TRBV7-3
D: TRBD1
CDR3: CASSLRAPGQGDAGANVLTF
DNA: TGTGCCAGCAGCTTACGCGCCCCGGGACAGGGGGACGCTGGGGCCAACGTCCTGACTTTC

J: TRBJ1-3
size: few
V: TRBV5-1
D: -
CDR3: CASSLTGSGNTIYF
DNA: TGCGCCAGCAGCTTGACAGGGTCTGGAAACACCATATATTTT

J: TRBJ2-5
size: -
V: TRBV7-8
D: -
CDR3: CASSSDDRPETQYF
DNA: TGTGCCAGCAGCTCAGACGACAGGCCAGAGACCCAGTACTTC

J: TRBJ1-2
size: -
V: TRBV7-9
D: TRBD1
CDR3: CASSLAVQGNYGYTF
DNA: TGTGCCAGCAGCTTAGCAGTACAGGGGAACTATGGCTACACCTTC

J: TRBJ2-3
size: -
V: TRBV5-1
D: -
CDR3: CASSLAGADTQYF
DNA: TGCGCCAGCAGTCTGGCAGGGGCAGATACGCAGTATTTT

J: TRBJ2-5
size: -
V: TRBV5-4
D: -
CDR3: CASSSRQQETQYF
DNA: TGTGCCAGCAGCTCCCGACAGCAAGAGACCCAGTACTTC

J: TRBJ2-7
size: -
V: TRBV25-1
D: -
CDR3: CASSEYRREVYGYEQYF
DNA: TGTGCCAGCAGTGAATATCGGAGGGAAGTATATGGCTACGAGCAGTACTTC

J: TRBJ1-5
size: -
V: TRBV15
D: -
CDR3: CATSRDLRGIVNQPQHF
DNA: TGTGCCACCAGCAGAGATTTGCGGGGAATCGTCAATCAGCCCCAGCATTTT

J: TRBJ1-1
size: -
V: TRBV29-1
D: TRBD1
CDR3: CSVEGQGPQAFF
DNA: TGCAGCGTTGAGGGACAGGGGCCACAAGCTTTCTTT

J: TRBJ2-7
size: -
V: TRBV6-5
D: TRBD2
CDR3: CASSGTSGYEQYF
DNA: TGTGCCAGCAGTGGGACTAGCGGCTACGAGCAGTACTTC

J: TRBJ2-1
size: -
V: TRBV9
D: TRBD2
CDR3: CASSIAGYNEQFF
DNA: TGTGCCAGCAGTATAGCGGGTTACAATGAGCAGTTCTTC

J: TRBJ2-2
size: -
V: TRBV2
D: -
CDR3: CASSEAGLGGELLF
DNA: TGTGCCAGCAGTGAAGCCGGGTTGGGCGGGGAGCTGTTGTTT

J: TRBJ1-5
size: -
V: TRBV19
D: -
CDR3: CASSINRDQPQHF
DNA: TGTGCCAGTAGTATTAACAGGGATCAGCCCCAGCATTTT

J: TRBJ1-4
size: -
V: TRBV18
D: -
CDR3: CASSPGLNEKLFF
DNA: TGTGCCAGCTCACCGGGACTGAATGAAAAACTGTTTTTT

J: TRBJ1-1
size: -
V: TRBV7-8
D: TRBD1
CDR3: CASSRRQGMNTEAFF
DNA: TGTGCCAGCAGTCGCCGACAGGGGATGAACACTGAAGCTTTCTTT

J: TRBJ1-1
size: -
V: TRBV28
D: -
CDR3: CASIPRGHTEAFF
DNA: TGTGCCAGCATCCCCAGGGGTCACACTGAAGCTTTCTTT

J: TRBJ1-5
size: -
V: TRBV6-5
D: -
CDR3: CASSYSIGGGHPQHF
DNA: TGTGCCAGCAGTTACTCGATTGGGGGGGGGCACCCCCAGCATTTT

J: TRBJ1-2
size: -
V: TRBV5-6
D: -
CDR3: CASSLAEGGYGYTF
DNA: TGTGCCAGCAGCTTGGCCGAAGGGGGCTATGGCTACACCTTC

J: TRBJ2-5
size: -
V: TRBV6-5
D: TRBD1
CDR3: CASSPDRGRIGTQYF
DNA: TGTGCCAGCAGTCCTGACAGGGGGCGAATTGGGACCCAGTACTTC

J: TRBJ2-7
size: -
V: TRBV6-5
D: TRBD2
CDR3: CASQAGRSYEQYF
DNA: TGTGCCAGCCAGGCCGGGAGGAGCTACGAGCAGTACTTC

J: TRBJ2-3
size: -
V: TRBV27
D: TRBD2
CDR3: CASSLVGLAGDTQYF
DNA: TGTGCCAGCAGTTTAGTAGGACTAGCGGGAGATACGCAGTATTTT

J: TRBJ2-4
size: -
V: TRBV4-2
D: TRBD1
CDR3: CASSPIPGGVKNIQYF
DNA: TGTGCCAGCAGCCCGATCCCAGGGGGCGTCAAAAACATTCAGTACTTC

J: TRBJ2-7
size: -
V: TRBV4-2
D: -
CDR3: CASSQEGMGSYEQYF
DNA: TGTGCCAGCAGCCAAGAGGGGATGGGGAGCTACGAGCAGTACTTC

J: TRBJ2-7
size: -
V: TRBV6-5
D: -
CDR3: CASSQGSPYSYEQYF
DNA: TGTGCCAGCAGTCAGGGATCGCCCTACTCCTACGAGCAGTACTTC

J: TRBJ2-7
size: -
V: TRBV5-6
D: -
CDR3: CASSLAPYEQYF
DNA: TGTGCCAGCAGCTTGGCCCCGTACGAGCAGTACTTC

J: TRBJ1-5
size: -
V: TRBV6-5
D: -
CDR3: CASSYRADSNQPQHF
DNA: TGTGCCAGCAGTTACCGCGCGGATAGCAATCAGCCCCAGCATTTT

J: TRBJ1-2
size: -
V: TRBV30
D: -
CDR3: CAWSVEANYGYTF
DNA: TGTGCCTGGAGTGTGGAGGCGAACTATGGCTACACCTTC

J: TRBJ1-6
size: -
V: TRBV5-1
D: TRBD1
CDR3: CASSLSSGQGVSPLHF
DNA: TGCGCCAGCAGCTTGTCCTCGGGACAGGGAGTTTCACCCCTCCACTTT

J: TRBJ1-1
size: -
V: TRBV27
D: -
CDR3: CASSLLAGVGTEAFF
DNA: TGTGCCAGCAGTTTATTGGCAGGGGTAGGGACTGAAGCTTTCTTT

J: TRBJ1-2
size: -
V: TRBV7-6
D: TRBD1
CDR3: CASSLGQGDGYTF
DNA: TGTGCCAGCAGCTTGGGACAGGGTGACGGCTACACCTTC

J: TRBJ1-3
size: -
V: TRBV13
D: -
CDR3: CASSGDTSGNTIYF
DNA: TGTGCCAGCAGCGGGGACACCTCTGGAAACACCATATATTTT

J: TRBJ2-1
size: -
V: TRBV30
D: TRBD1
CDR3: CAWKKTGDRGNEQFF
DNA: TGTGCCTGGAAAAAGACAGGGGATCGGGGCAATGAGCAGTTCTTC

J: TRBJ2-3
size: -
V: TRBV5-4
D: TRBD2
CDR3: CASSLGTSGGYGTDTQYF
DNA: TGTGCCAGCAGCTTGGGAACTAGCGGGGGGTATGGCACAGATACGCAGTATTTT

J: TRBJ1-5
size: -
V: TRBV30
D: -
CDR3: CAWTTGNSLPQHF
DNA: TGTGCCTGGACCACAGGCAACTCTCTGCCCCAGCATTTT

J: TRBJ2-1
size: -
V: TRBV19
D: -
CDR3: CASSMLLVANEQFF
DNA: TGTGCCAGTAGTATGTTGCTGGTCGCGAATGAGCAGTTCTTC

J: TRBJ1-5
size: -
V: TRBV6-5
D: TRBD1
CDR3: CASSSGQGGQPQHF
DNA: TGTGCCAGCAGTTCTGGACAGGGGGGACAGCCCCAGCATTTT